The rows below give T cell receptor beta chains drawn from one sample of a study of PD-1 blockade in classical Hodgkin lymphoma. The method was immunoSEQ multiplex PCR; TCRdb's version includes in-frame clones alone and lacks a portion of them. The table lists approximately 90,000 clones, 92% of them singletons. Sequencing used peripheral blood mononuclear cells (PBMCs), obtained before the second cycle of nivolumab. The receptors shown here come from a human donor with classical Hodgkin lymphoma. Both conserved end residues are part of each CDR3. D genes are given only for firm matches. Size tells how often a clone was seen (once, few, many) or the class of an expanded clone, and some rows leave it out.

abundance: -; v_gene: TRBV7-2; d_gene: -; j_gene: TRBJ2-7; CDR3aa: CASSLVDPPPLGYEQYF; CDR3nt: TGTGCCAGCAGCTTAGTGGACCCACCTCCGCTGGGCTACGAGCAGTACTTC
abundance: few; v_gene: TRBV14; d_gene: TRBD1; j_gene: TRBJ2-1; CDR3aa: CASSPRQGAGEQFF; CDR3nt: TGTGCCAGCAGCCCCCGACAGGGGGCGGGGGAGCAGTTCTTC
abundance: -; v_gene: TRBV19; d_gene: -; j_gene: TRBJ1-2; CDR3aa: CASSMGAYYGYTF; CDR3nt: TGTGCCAGTAGTATGGGGGCATACTATGGCTACACCTTC
abundance: -; v_gene: TRBV18; d_gene: TRBD2; j_gene: TRBJ2-1; CDR3aa: CASSPLAGASNEQFF; CDR3nt: TGTGCCAGCTCACCACTAGCGGGAGCATCGAATGAGCAGTTCTTC
abundance: once; v_gene: TRBV9; d_gene: -; j_gene: TRBJ2-1; CDR3aa: CASSVRTIADEQFF; CDR3nt: TGTGCCAGCAGCGTCAGGACCATCGCGGATGAGCAGTTCTTC
abundance: -; v_gene: TRBV5-1; d_gene: TRBD2; j_gene: TRBJ2-7; CDR3aa: CASSLVVRGRANSSYEQYF; CDR3nt: TGCGCCAGCAGCTTGGTTGTTCGCGGGAGGGCCAATAGCTCCTACGAGCAGTACTTC
abundance: -; v_gene: TRBV2; d_gene: -; j_gene: TRBJ1-6; CDR3aa: CASREGLVYNSPLHF; CDR3nt: TGTGCCAGCAGAGAGGGCCTCGTGTATAATTCACCCCTCCACTTT
abundance: -; v_gene: TRBV15; d_gene: -; j_gene: TRBJ2-7; CDR3aa: CATSRVSGMQYF; CDR3nt: TGTGCCACCAGCAGAGTTTCGGGTATGCAGTACTTC
abundance: -; v_gene: TRBV28; d_gene: -; j_gene: TRBJ1-1; CDR3aa: CASSLQGYTEAFF; CDR3nt: TGTGCCAGCAGTTTACAAGGGTACACTGAAGCTTTCTTT
abundance: -; v_gene: TRBV19; d_gene: -; j_gene: TRBJ2-2; CDR3aa: CASSPRQTGELFF; CDR3nt: TGTGCCAGTAGTCCCCGGCAGACCGGGGAGCTGTTTTTT
abundance: once; v_gene: TRBV28; d_gene: -; j_gene: TRBJ1-2; CDR3aa: CASSGGGLNYGYTF; CDR3nt: TGTGCCAGCAGCGGGGGCGGTTTAAACTATGGCTACACCTTC
abundance: -; v_gene: TRBV11-2; d_gene: -; j_gene: TRBJ1-1; CDR3aa: CASREVSEAFF; CDR3nt: TGTGCCAGCAGGGAAGTTTCCGAAGCTTTCTTT
abundance: -; v_gene: TRBV28; d_gene: -; j_gene: TRBJ2-7; CDR3aa: CASSLTGAYEQYF; CDR3nt: TGTGCCAGCAGTTTGACGGGGGCTTACGAGCAGTACTTC
abundance: -; v_gene: TRBV7-2; d_gene: -; j_gene: TRBJ2-2; CDR3aa: CASSLTGPTGELFF; CDR3nt: TGTGCCAGCAGCCTAACCGGGCCCACCGGGGAGCTGTTTTTT